This entry lists 26 T cell receptor beta chains sequenced from one sample in a study of T cell repertoires in cytomegalovirus infection. For these TCRs, the target antigens are not known. One entry per CDR3 protein results from TCRdb running MiXCR on the reads. The repertoire consists of approximately 910,000 distinct CDR3 sequences, with roughly a third occurring once and the leading ten covering 13%. The input for sequencing was cultured CD8+ T cells from PBMCs, taken from culture after CMV antigen stimulation. The receptors stem from a human donor in good health (CMV status not recorded). Some clones in this sample may be carry-over from other donors' samples.

The CDR3 loop is CASSLPGTPNTEAFF. The CDR3 DNA is TGTGCCAGCAGTTTACCCGGGACACCGAACACTGAAGCTTTCTTT. The chain has TRBV28 and TRBJ1-1; a possible D gene is TRBD1 (6 bases). CDR3 size: 15 residues. CDR1 is MDHEN and CDR2 is SYDVKM in the germline V gene. Between the trimmed V and J ends, which lost 2 bases and 1 base, there was a span of 11 bases. The whole variable domain, filled in from reference TRBV28 and TRBJ1-1, reads DVKVTQSSRYLVKRTGEKVFLECVQDMDHENMFWYRQDPGLGLRLIYFSYDVKMKEKGDIPEGYSVSREKKERFSLILESASTNQTSMYLCASSLPGTPNTEAFFGQGTRLTVV.

The chain is built from TRBV6-2 or TRBV6-3 and TRBJ1-5, with 7 bases identical to TRBD1. CDR1 is MNHEY, CDR2 SVGEGT, per germline. Trimming took 7 bases from V and 11 from J; bases not matched to a gene: 8. CDR3 length equals 12 residues. DNA for the CDR3: TGTGCCAGCACCGACAGGGCCCTGTCCCAGCATTTT. Amino acids: CASTDRALSQHF.

The CDR3 here is CSVFGTGEEKLFF. CDR3 in DNA: TGCAGCGTTTTCGGGACAGGGGAAGAAAAACTGTTTTTT. This chain connects TRBV29-1 to TRBJ1-4; 10 nucleotides align to TRBD1. This CDR3 is 13 amino acids long. V shed 5 bases and J 8 bases; nucleotides not matched to a gene: 5. Germline CDR1 SQVTM, CDR2 ANQGSEA. The entire variable domain, with the rest obtained from reference TRBV29-1 and TRBJ1-4, is as follows: SAVISQKPSRDICQRGTSLTIQCQVDSQVTMMFWYRQQPGQSLTLIATANQGSEATYESGFVIDKFPISRPNLTFSTLTVSNMSPEDSSIYLCSVFGTGEEKLFFGSGTQLSVL.

The CDR3 reads CSAGSQFF. The CDR3 DNA reads TGCAGTGCTGGCTCGCAGTTCTTC. The rearrangement links TRBV20-1 to TRBJ2-1; no clear D. This CDR3 has 8 amino acids. Germline V gives CDR1 DFQATT, CDR2 SNEGSKA (reference sequence). V was shortened by 5 bases and J by 12 bases, with 5 bases between the two germline ends.

The rearrangement joins TRBV6-1 to TRBJ2-2; the D is unclear. The CDR3 contains 17 residues. Trimming cost V 6 bases and J 2 bases, with 19 bases left between them. Germline CDR1 is MNHNS and CDR2 is SASEGT. The CDR3 nucleotides are TGTGCCAGCAGGGTGGGTTGGAGTGGGATCAACACCGGGGAGCTGTTTTTT. Its translation is CASRVGWSGINTGELFF.

The V gene is TRBV4-2, the J gene TRBJ2-1, with 7 bases fitting TRBD1. CDR3 length equals 16 residues. Germline V lookup: CDR1 LGHNA, CDR2 YNFKEQ. The ends lost 0 bases at V and 8 bases at J; junction bases unmatched: 10. The CDR3 DNA sequence: TGTGCCAGCAGCCAAGATAAGGGACAGCCTCAATATGAGCAGTTCTTC. Its protein is CASSQDKGQPQYEQFF.

The CDR3 sequence is CASRRGGEHRETYNEQFF. The CDR3 DNA sequence: TGTGCCAGCAGAAGGGGGGGGGAACACCGGGAAACCTACAATGAGCAGTTCTTC. The gene calls are TRBV12-3 or TRBV12-4 and TRBJ2-1; tentative D call: TRBD2 (7 bases). This CDR3 is 18 amino acids long. V was cut by 6 bases and J by 2 bases, with 23 bases left in between.

The gene calls are TRBV11-2 and TRBJ1-1; 11 positions match TRBD1. The CDR3 runs to 14 residues. The germline V gene has CDR1 SGHAT and CDR2 FQNNGV. V dropped 4 bases and J dropped 6; count of bases not matched to a gene: 4. The CDR3 sequence is CASSSGQGGPEAFF. CDR3 DNA sequence: TGTGCCAGCAGCTCGGGACAGGGGGGGCCTGAAGCTTTCTTT.

The J gene is TRBJ1-5, the V gene TRBV27, with 8 nucleotides matching TRBD1. The germline gives CDR1 MNHEY, CDR2 SMNVEV (reference sequence). The ends lost 3 bases at V and 6 bases at J; junction bases unmatched: 16. This CDR3 contains 18 residues. The CDR3 region is CASSFKPIRTGRIQPQHF. The CDR3 DNA reads as TGTGCCAGCAGTTTTAAGCCAATTCGGACAGGGAGAATTCAGCCCCAGCATTTT.

J is TRBJ2-5 and V is TRBV27, with 9 bases fitting TRBD2. CDR3 length: 16 amino acids. Germline V gene data show CDR1 as MNHEY and CDR2 as SMNVEV (reference sequence). Trimming cost V 5 bases and J 0 bases; bases outside gene matches: 7. CDR3 nucleotide sequence: TGTGCCAGCAGTCCGTTAGCGGGAGTGTACCAAGAGACCCAGTACTTC. It translates to CASSPLAGVYQETQYF.

The chain is built from TRBV27 and TRBJ1-2; D unresolved. Deletions cut 8 bases from V and 7 bases from J, with 11 bases between. From germline, CDR1 is MNHEY and CDR2 SMNVEV (reference sequence). CDR3 length: 11 amino acids. CDR3 in DNA: TGTGCCAGCGGGCAGGCGAGTGGCTACACCTTC. It encodes CASGQASGYTF.

A few counts support this clonotype. J is TRBJ2-5 and V is TRBV9, with 8 bases that match TRBD2. V gave up 4 bases and J gave up 0 bases; unmatched junction bases: 17. Germline CDR1 is SGDLS and CDR2 is YYNGEE. This CDR3 region has 19 residues. Written as DNA, the CDR3 is TGTGCCAGCAGCCCCCTCGGACTAGCACCTACTTTGTACCAAGAGACCCAGTACTTC. It yields the protein CASSPLGLAPTLYQETQYF.

The chain carries TRBV2 and TRBJ2-7; 9 bases are a match to TRBD2. This CDR3 is built from 17 residues. Germline CDR1 is SNHLY and CDR2 is FYNNEI. The V gene end was trimmed by 5 bases and the J gene end by 3 bases; junction bases not matched to a gene: 14. The CDR3 DNA follows: TGTGCCAGCAGTCCGGAAAGAGTAGCGGGGGTGATCTACGAGCAGTACGTC. Its translation: CASSPERVAGVIYEQYV.

The chain is built from TRBV6-8 and TRBJ1-1; D might be TRBD1 (6 bases). Trimming removed 6 bases at V and 7 bases at J, with 9 bases between. The CDR3 covers 11 residues. The germline V gene encodes CDR1 MNHGY and CDR2 SAAAGT. The CDR3 coding sequence is TGTGCCAGCAGGAAGGGGGGTGAAGCTTTCTTT. Translation gives CASRKGGEAFF.

The chain couples TRBV29-1 to TRBJ1-2; maybe TRBD1 (5 bases). V shed 6 bases and J shed 3 bases, with 20 bases lying between them. CDR3 length: 15 residues. Per the germline V gene, CDR1 is SQVTM and CDR2 is ANQGSEA. The CDR3 region has the DNA TGCAGCGTCCTGGGGGAGGGACGTGTGGACTATGGCTACACCTTC. This gives the protein CSVLGEGRVDYGYTF.

CDR3 residues: CASSLELAASYEQYV. The DNA of the CDR3 is TGTGCCAGCAGCTTAGAACTAGCGGCGTCCTACGAGCAGTACGTC. The chain is built from TRBV11-2 and TRBJ2-7, with 8 bases fitting TRBD2. Trimming took 0 bases from V and 1 from J; bases not matched to a gene: 2. This CDR3 has 15 amino acids. Per the germline V gene, CDR1 is SGHAT and CDR2 is FQNNGV.

This clonotype was observed a handful of times. This chain joins TRBV19 and TRBJ1-6; 8 nucleotides align to TRBD1. With V trimmed by 3 bases and J by 0 bases, 4 bases remained unmatched. The CDR3 loop spans 17 amino acids. CDR1 is LNHDA, CDR2 SQIVND, per germline (reference sequence). CDR3 nucleotide sequence: TGTGCCAGTAGTATCCAGGGGGCGAGCTCCTATAATTCACCCCTCCACTTT. It codes for CASSIQGASSYNSPLHF. Filled out from reference TRBV19 and TRBJ1-6, the complete variable domain reads DGGITQSPKYLFRKEGQNVTLSCEQNLNHDAMYWYRQDPGQGLRLIYYSQIVNDFQKGDIAEGYSVSREKKESFPLTVTSAQKNPTAFYLCASSIQGASSYNSPLHFGNGTRLTVT.

This clonotype appeared a single time. The CDR3: CATATEGYEQYV. Here the CDR3 DNA reads TGTGCCACTGCGACGGAGGGCTACGAGCAGTACGTC. The V and J genes are TRBV28 and TRBJ2-7; the D gene is possibly TRBD2 (6 bases). The germline gives CDR1 MDHEN, CDR2 SYDVKM. V was pared by 10 bases and J by 3 bases, with 13 bases between. The CDR3 length is 12 residues.

This clonotype was recorded a few times. The rearrangement uses TRBV2 and TRBJ2-7, with 12 bases matching TRBD2. The J segment lost 0 bases and the V segment lost 2 bases, leaving 5 bases of the junction unmatched. CDR1 is SNHLY and CDR2 is FYNNEI in the germline V gene. CDR3 size: 17 residues. The chain's CDR3 is CASSERLAGGISYEQYV. The DNA of the CDR3 is TGTGCCAGCAGTGAACGGCTAGCGGGGGGGATCTCCTACGAGCAGTACGTC.

This chain uses TRBV7-8 with TRBJ2-7, with D perhaps being TRBD1 or TRBD2 (5 bases each). CDR1 SGHVS and CDR2 FQNEAQ come from the germline V gene. The CDR3 is 16 amino acids. V was cut by 5 bases and J by 0 bases, with 17 bases left in between. As DNA, the CDR3 is TGTGCCAGCAGCCCAGACCCGGGGCTAACCTCCTACGAGCAGTACTTC. Translating it yields CASSPDPGLTSYEQYF.

V and J are TRBV4-1 and TRBJ1-2; D is possibly TRBD1 (6 bases). V was cut by 5 bases and J by 4 bases, with 14 bases left in between. Germline V lookup: CDR1 MGHRA, CDR2 YSYEKL. The CDR3 is 14 residues long. This CDR3 is CASSALPGAYGYTF. CDR3 nucleotide sequence: TGCGCCAGCAGCGCCCTGCCAGGGGCCTATGGCTACACCTTC.

There are many counts of this clonotype. This chain links TRBV7-2 with TRBJ1-5, with 7 bases identical to TRBD1. The CDR3 is 16 residues long. CDR1 and CDR2 (germline): SGHTA, FQGNSA. The V segment lost 5 bases and the J segment 1 base; nucleotides outside the gene matches: 8. This chain's CDR3 is CASSAQTGWSNQPQHF. The CDR3 DNA reads TGTGCCAGCAGCGCGCAGACAGGGTGGAGCAATCAGCCCCAGCATTTT. The whole variable domain, filled in from reference TRBV7-2 and TRBJ1-5, reads GAGVSQSPSNKVTEKGKDVELRCDPISGHTALYWYRQSLGQGLEFLIYFQGNSAPDKSGLPSDRFSAERTGGSVSTLTIQRTQQEDSAVYLCASSAQTGWSNQPQHFGDGTRLSIL.

This clonotype has a handful of counts. The gene calls are TRBV3-1 and TRBJ1-1, with D hard to call. The CDR3 covers 19 residues. Looked up from germline, CDR1 is LGHDT and CDR2 is YNNKEL (reference sequence). V was cut by 0 bases and J by 13 bases, with 33 bases left in between. Here the CDR3 reads CASSQDSFIGNKTTLKFFF. DNA for the CDR3: TGTGCCAGCAGCCAAGATTCGTTTATAGGGAACAAAACAACACTGAAGTTTTTCTTT.

Regarding this clonotype: One end of the junction is discordant with germline, which a read error may explain. This chain links TRBV6-2 or TRBV6-3 with TRBJ2-1; D perhaps matches TRBD2 (5 bases). CDR3 size: 17 residues. CDR1 and CDR2 (germline): MNHEY, SVGEGT. The chain's CDR3 is CASTLSARTYPYIEQFF. CDR3 DNA sequence: TGTGCCAGCACCCTCTCGGCTAGGACTTACCCATACATTGAGCAGTTCTTC.

V and J are TRBV24-1 and TRBJ2-3; no definite D call. This CDR3 spans 14 amino acids. V dropped 2 bases and J dropped 0 bases, with 5 bases sitting between them. Germline lookup yields CDR1 KGHDR and CDR2 SFDVKD. DNA of the CDR3: TGTGCCACCAGTGATTGGAGTAGCACAGATACGCAGTATTTT. Translating gives CATSDWSSTDTQYF.

This chain uses TRBV4-1 with TRBJ2-1; the match to TRBD2 covers 9 bases. With 0 bases clipped from V and 6 bases from J, the junction kept 9 bases outside the gene matches. CDR1 and CDR2 from the germline V gene are MGHRA and YSYEKL. This CDR3 comprises 17 residues. The CDR3, as DNA: TGCGCCAGCAGCCAAGATTCCGCTAGCGGGAAGAGCAATGAGCAGTTCTTC. Residues: CASSQDSASGKSNEQFF.